Listed here are 4 T cell receptor beta chains from one sample, sequenced in a study of Graves' ophthalmopathy and Graves' hyperthyroidism. RNA transcripts were the template, and TCR beta CDR3 regions were amplified from them. An initial RT-PCR round employing HTBI primers preceded a second-round multiplex PCR. A single record per CDR3 protein comes from TCRdb applying MiXCR to the multiplex PCR reads. The data contain about 700,000 distinct CDR3 sequences, about two fifths of them singletons. Sequencing input: peripheral blood. All receptors come from an adult man with Graves' ophthalmopathy.

The rearrangement joins TRBV25-1 to TRBJ2-2; 7 bases line up with TRBD1. V gave up 8 bases and J gave up 1 base; unmatched junction bases: 7. Germline CDR1 reads MGHDK; CDR2 reads SYGVNS. The CDR3 has 15 residues. The CDR3, as DNA: TGTGCCAGCGCTGAGGGACAGATGAACACCGGGGAGCTGTTTTTT. It specifies CASAEGQMNTGELFF. Based on the CDR3 plus reference TRBV25-1 and TRBJ2-2, the full variable domain is EADIYQTPRYLVIGTGKKITLECSQTMGHDKMYWYQQDPGMELHLIHYSYGVNSTEKGDLSSESTVSRIRTEHFPLTLESARPSHTSQYLCASAEGQMNTGELFFGEGSRLTVL.

This clonotype was recorded at least ten times. The chain carries TRBV10-3 and TRBJ1-6, with a weak D call TRBD1 (5 bases). The CDR3 consists of 15 residues. The V gene's germline CDR1 is ENHRY and CDR2 SYGVKD. Trimming left V 4 bases short and J 7 bases short, with 14 bases between. The CDR3 bases are TGTGCCATCAGTGTCGGGACCGGCGGCAATTCACCCCTCCACTTT. Translating gives CAISVGTGGNSPLHF.

This clonotype was observed at least ten times. The chain recombines TRBV19 with TRBJ1-5; maybe TRBD1 (6 bases). The CDR3 is made up of 14 amino acids. CDR1 is LNHDA and CDR2 is SQIVND in the germline V gene (reference sequence). The germline V and J ends were trimmed by 5 bases and 2 bases, with 10 bases remaining between them. This chain's CDR3 is CASSGDIGNQPQHF. The CDR3 nucleotides read TGTGCCAGTAGTGGGGACATCGGCAATCAGCCCCAGCATTTT.

This clonotype was recorded at least ten times. The V gene is TRBV19, the J gene TRBJ2-2; no firm D call. Germline V lookup: CDR1 LNHDA, CDR2 SQIVND (reference sequence). Trimming took off 6 bases at V and 2 bases at J, with 10 bases between the two ends. There are 14 residues in the CDR3. The CDR3 DNA is TGTGCCAGTAGCCCCGTAGGCAACACCGGGGAGCTGTTTTTT. Translation: CASSPVGNTGELFF.